Following are 3 T cell receptor beta chains from one sample sequenced in a study of blood T cell repertoires in COVID-19 (dated by TCRdb to about 2020). Receptor libraries were prepared by the immunoSEQ multiplex PCR assay. The table comes from immuneACCESS by way of TCRdb, which keeps in-frame sequences with V and J called. Part of the clones is missing from these tables; in studies checked, under half for an unresolved V gene and the rest for unknown reasons. For this sample the table gives about 68,000 clones, of which roughly 89% were detected only once. In total, the top ten clones hold roughly 7.6% of the sample. The specimen sequenced was peripheral blood. The receptors come from a man aged 50 or older with active COVID-19.

The sample holds one count of this clone. The chain links TRBV9 to TRBJ1-5, with 9 bases lining up with TRBD1. CDR3 length: 14 amino acids. From germline, CDR1 is SGDLS and CDR2 YYNGEE. V lost 4 bases to trimming and J lost 7 bases; unmatched junction nucleotides: 6. CDR3 nucleotides: TGTGCCAGCAGCAAGGACAGGGGAGGACAGCCCCAGCATTTT. Translation gives CASSKDRGGQPQHF.

This CDR3 is CARNPIRGNDYEQYF. In DNA, the CDR3 is TGTGCCAGGAACCCGATAAGGGGCAATGACTACGAGCAGTACTTC. V usage is TRBV11-3 and J usage is TRBJ2-7, with D perhaps matching TRBD1 (5 bases). The V end was cut by 9 bases, the J end by 3 bases, with 21 bases between. Germline lookup yields CDR1 SGHNT and CDR2 YENEEA. This CDR3 has 15 residues.

The genes are TRBV19 and TRBJ2-2; 10 bases are a match to TRBD1. CDR3 length equals 20 residues. The germline V gene encodes CDR1 LNHDA and CDR2 SQIVND (reference sequence). V was clipped by 0 bases and J by 4 bases; unmatched bases: 14. CDR3 residues: CASSIDPPDRGRFFTGELFF. Written as DNA, the CDR3 is TGTGCCAGTAGTATAGATCCTCCCGACAGGGGGCGTTTTTTCACCGGGGAGCTGTTTTTT. The full variable domain, completed using reference TRBV19 and TRBJ2-2, is DGGITQSPKYLFRKEGQNVTLSCEQNLNHDAMYWYRQDPGQGLRLIYYSQIVNDFQKGDIAEGYSVSREKKESFPLTVTSAQKNPTAFYLCASSIDPPDRGRFFTGELFFGEGSRLTVL.